These T cell receptor beta chains were read from a single sample in a study of cytomegalovirus exposure and HLA in healthy donors. The data were produced by immunoSEQ multiplex PCR, yet TCRdb's version contains in-frame clones alone and is incomplete. The sample yields some 170,000 clones, 60% to 80% seen once. Sequenced: PBMCs. The receptors stem from a man between 35 and 55 years old in good health and CMV-seropositive. Each CDR3 is given with its conserved first and last residue. A D gene is named only where the DNA matches it firmly. Expanded clones get a size class; other rows say once, few or many, or leave the size out.

clone_size: NA; v_call: TRBV25-1; d_call: TRBD1; j_call: TRBJ2-4; cdr3_aa: CASSEWTGTLAKNSQYF; cdr3_nt: TGTGCCAGCAGTGAATGGACAGGGACACTAGCCAAAAACAGTCAGTACTTC
clone_size: NA; v_call: TRBV5-4; d_call: NA; j_call: TRBJ2-5; cdr3_aa: CASSLTGEYQETQYF; cdr3_nt: TGTGCCAGCAGCTTGACAGGAGAGTACCAAGAGACCCAGTACTTC
clone_size: NA; v_call: TRBV28; d_call: NA; j_call: TRBJ2-7; cdr3_aa: CASSLGSLAFGQYF; cdr3_nt: TGTGCCAGCAGTTTAGGTAGTCTCGCCTTCGGGCAGTACTTC
clone_size: NA; v_call: TRBV18; d_call: NA; j_call: TRBJ1-1; cdr3_aa: CASSLSGDNTEAFF; cdr3_nt: TGTGCCAGCTCACTCAGCGGGGACAACACTGAAGCTTTCTTT
clone_size: NA; v_call: TRBV27; d_call: NA; j_call: TRBJ1-3; cdr3_aa: CASADHGNTIYF; cdr3_nt: TGTGCCAGCGCGGATCACGGAAACACCATATATTTT
clone_size: NA; v_call: TRBV19; d_call: NA; j_call: TRBJ2-5; cdr3_aa: CASSPLWGGHEKTQYF; cdr3_nt: TGTGCCAGTAGTCCTCTATGGGGGGGCCATGAAAAGACCCAGTACTTC
clone_size: NA; v_call: TRBV6-1; d_call: NA; j_call: TRBJ1-5; cdr3_aa: CASSDSNQPQHF; cdr3_nt: TGTGCCAGCAGTGACAGTAATCAGCCCCAGCATTTT
clone_size: NA; v_call: TRBV7-8; d_call: NA; j_call: TRBJ1-5; cdr3_aa: CASSLFGAVADQPQHF; cdr3_nt: TGTGCCAGCAGCTTGTTCGGTGCAGTAGCGGATCAGCCCCAGCATTTT
clone_size: few; v_call: TRBV7-3; d_call: TRBD2; j_call: TRBJ2-2; cdr3_aa: CASSQTSGRNTGELFF; cdr3_nt: TGTGCCAGCAGCCAAACTAGCGGGAGGAACACCGGGGAGCTGTTTTTT
clone_size: few; v_call: TRBV12-5; d_call: TRBD2; j_call: TRBJ2-1; cdr3_aa: CASGLGLAGTYNEQFF; cdr3_nt: TGTGCTAGTGGTTTGGGCTTAGCGGGAACCTACAATGAGCAGTTCTTC
clone_size: NA; v_call: TRBV5-1; d_call: NA; j_call: TRBJ1-6; cdr3_aa: CASSSGYNSPLHF; cdr3_nt: TGCGCCAGCAGCTCAGGTTATAATTCACCCCTCCACTTT
clone_size: NA; v_call: TRBV27; d_call: TRBD2; j_call: TRBJ2-3; cdr3_aa: CASSRTRADTQYF; cdr3_nt: TGTGCCAGCAGTAGGACTAGAGCAGATACGCAGTATTTT
clone_size: few; v_call: TRBV7-9; d_call: NA; j_call: TRBJ1-2; cdr3_aa: CASSSWTDNYGYTF; cdr3_nt: TGCGCCAGCAGCTCCTGGACAGATAACTATGGCTACACCTTC
clone_size: NA; v_call: TRBV29-1; d_call: NA; j_call: TRBJ2-2; cdr3_aa: CSVEGTITGELFF; cdr3_nt: TGCAGCGTTGAAGGGACAATCACCGGGGAGCTGTTTTTT
clone_size: NA; v_call: TRBV29-1; d_call: NA; j_call: TRBJ2-2; cdr3_aa: CSVLRDTNTGELFF; cdr3_nt: TGCAGCGTTCTCCGGGACACTAACACCGGGGAGCTGTTTTTT
clone_size: few; v_call: TRBV15; d_call: TRBD1; j_call: TRBJ1-2; cdr3_aa: CATSRPGQGASGYTF; cdr3_nt: TGTGCCACCAGCAGACCCGGACAGGGGGCTTCCGGCTACACCTTC
clone_size: NA; v_call: TRBV18; d_call: TRBD2; j_call: TRBJ2-5; cdr3_aa: CASSRLAGGETQYF; cdr3_nt: TGTGCCAGCTCAAGGCTAGCGGGAGGAGAGACCCAGTACTTC
clone_size: NA; v_call: TRBV18; d_call: TRBD2; j_call: TRBJ2-1; cdr3_aa: CASSRTSDEQFF; cdr3_nt: TGTGCCAGCTCACGGACTAGCGATGAGCAGTTCTTC
clone_size: NA; v_call: TRBV2; d_call: TRBD1; j_call: TRBJ1-1; cdr3_aa: CASRDRGLEAFF; cdr3_nt: TGTGCCAGCCGGGACAGGGGCCTTGAAGCTTTCTTT
clone_size: NA; v_call: TRBV28; d_call: NA; j_call: TRBJ1-4; cdr3_aa: CASSLQFREKLFF; cdr3_nt: TGTGCCAGCAGTTTGCAGTTCCGAGAAAAACTGTTTTTT
clone_size: few; v_call: TRBV7-6; d_call: TRBD2; j_call: TRBJ2-5; cdr3_aa: CASTAGTSGGTQYF; cdr3_nt: TGTGCCAGTACTGCCGGGACTAGCGGGGGGACCCAGTACTTC
clone_size: NA; v_call: TRBV2; d_call: TRBD1; j_call: TRBJ2-3; cdr3_aa: CASRLTGGTDTQYF; cdr3_nt: TGTGCCAGCAGGTTGACAGGGGGTACAGATACGCAGTATTTT
clone_size: NA; v_call: TRBV19; d_call: TRBD2; j_call: TRBJ2-3; cdr3_aa: CASRPGLAGGDTQYF; cdr3_nt: TGTGCCAGTAGGCCGGGACTAGCGGGAGGAGATACGCAGTATTTT
clone_size: NA; v_call: TRBV10-3; d_call: TRBD1; j_call: TRBJ2-2; cdr3_aa: CAISESGTATGTGELFF; cdr3_nt: TGTGCCATCAGTGAGTCCGGGACAGCCACGGGCACCGGGGAGCTGTTTTTT
clone_size: NA; v_call: TRBV13; d_call: TRBD1; j_call: TRBJ1-2; cdr3_aa: CASSADREGHYGYTF; cdr3_nt: TGTGCCAGCAGCGCGGACAGGGAGGGGCACTATGGCTACACCTTC
clone_size: NA; v_call: TRBV7-8; d_call: TRBD2; j_call: TRBJ2-1; cdr3_aa: CASSPGGAGVFTNEQFF; cdr3_nt: TGTGCCAGCAGCCCAGGCGGGGCGGGAGTTTTTACTAATGAGCAGTTCTTC
clone_size: NA; v_call: TRBV5-1; d_call: NA; j_call: TRBJ1-1; cdr3_aa: CASSPYRQSSATEAFF; cdr3_nt: TGCGCCAGCAGCCCCTACAGACAGTCGTCGGCTACTGAAGCTTTCTTT
clone_size: few; v_call: TRBV7-9; d_call: NA; j_call: TRBJ1-1; cdr3_aa: CASSGRGGTEAFF; cdr3_nt: TGTGCCAGCAGCGGCAGGGGTGGTACTGAAGCTTTCTTT
clone_size: NA; v_call: TRBV7-9; d_call: TRBD1; j_call: TRBJ2-1; cdr3_aa: CASSPLSGTGGYEQFF; cdr3_nt: TGTGCCAGCAGCCCTCTCTCCGGGACAGGGGGCTATGAGCAGTTCTTC
clone_size: NA; v_call: TRBV5-1; d_call: NA; j_call: TRBJ2-2; cdr3_aa: CASSPGQGFGELFF; cdr3_nt: TGCGCCAGCAGCCCGGGGCAGGGGTTCGGGGAGCTGTTTTTT
clone_size: NA; v_call: TRBV6-1; d_call: NA; j_call: TRBJ1-1; cdr3_aa: CASSGARNTEAFF; cdr3_nt: TGTGCCAGCAGTGGGGCGCGGAACACTGAAGCTTTCTTT
clone_size: few; v_call: TRBV28; d_call: TRBD1; j_call: TRBJ2-6; cdr3_aa: CASDHRGSGANVLTF; cdr3_nt: TGTGCCAGCGATCACAGGGGGTCTGGGGCCAACGTCCTGACTTTC
clone_size: NA; v_call: TRBV9; d_call: NA; j_call: TRBJ2-7; cdr3_aa: CASSVAGLATYEQYF; cdr3_nt: TGTGCCAGCAGCGTAGCTGGGCTAGCAACCTACGAGCAGTACTTC
clone_size: NA; v_call: TRBV7-9; d_call: NA; j_call: TRBJ2-1; cdr3_aa: CASSWDIDNEQFF; cdr3_nt: TGTGCCAGCAGCTGGGACATCGACAATGAGCAGTTCTTC
clone_size: once; v_call: TRBV5-1; d_call: TRBD2; j_call: TRBJ2-1; cdr3_aa: CASSQETSGSFGEQFF; cdr3_nt: TGCGCCAGCAGCCAGGAGACTAGCGGGAGTTTTGGGGAGCAGTTCTTC
clone_size: NA; v_call: TRBV11-3; d_call: TRBD2; j_call: TRBJ2-2; cdr3_aa: CASSGLLGRELNTGELFF; cdr3_nt: TGTGCCAGCAGCGGCCTTTTGGGGCGGGAGCTTAACACCGGGGAGCTGTTTTTT